A single sample is the source of the 9 T cell receptor beta chains below, sequenced in a study of identical twins. TCRdb reprocessed the 5' RACE reads with MiXCR, giving one entry per CDR3 protein. The sample lists hundreds of thousands of distinct CDR3 sequences, about 7.1% occurring once. These data were likewise used in another study, on yellow fever vaccine responses in identical twins.

The sequencing input was PBMCs. All receptors come from a woman aged 18-35 years in good health.

Only a few counts were recorded for this clonotype. The V call is TRBV10-3, the J call TRBJ2-7, with 13 bases matching TRBD2. Germline V gene lookup returns CDR1 ENHRY and CDR2 SYGVKD. The CDR3 spans 17 residues. V shed 5 bases and J 4 bases; nucleotides not matched to a gene: 11. CDR3 nucleotide sequence: TGTGCCATCAGTAAAGAACTAGCGGGAGGGGTTAATTACGAGCAGTACTTC. Encoded protein: CAISKELAGGVNYEQYF.

About this clonotype: This sequence may be a read error, since a much larger clone differs from it by one base. The chain links TRBV29-1 to TRBJ2-7; tentative D call: TRBD1 (6 bases). This CDR3 comprises 12 residues. Germline V gene data show CDR1 as SQVTM and CDR2 as ANQGSEA. This chain's CDR3 is CSVDTGTYERYF. The CDR3 DNA is TGCAGCGTGGACACAGGGACCTACGAGCGGTACTTC.

The sample holds a few counts of this clonotype. The rearrangement uses TRBV18 and TRBJ2-5; 7 nucleotides line up with TRBD1. The ends lost 2 bases at V and 3 bases at J; junction bases unmatched: 3. Germline V lookup: CDR1 KGHSH, CDR2 LQKENI. The CDR3 totals 14 residues. CDR3 residues: CASSPSGQKETQYF. The CDR3 nucleotides read TGTGCCAGCTCACCATCGGGACAGAAAGAGACCCAGTACTTC.

Many counts were recorded for this clonotype. The rearrangement links TRBV4-1 to TRBJ2-7; 8 nucleotides agree with TRBD2. Germline V gene data show CDR1 as MGHRA and CDR2 as YSYEKL. J gave up 3 bases and V 0 bases, and 7 bases lay outside the gene matches. The CDR3 has 16 amino acids. The CDR3: CASSQDTSGSVYEQYF. The CDR3 nucleotides are TGCGCCAGCAGCCAAGACACAAGCGGGAGTGTCTACGAGCAGTACTTC.

This clonotype was found a few times. The chain is built from TRBV20-1 and TRBJ1-5; TRBD1 might be the D (6 bases). V was trimmed by 1 base and J by 1 base, leaving 11 bases between them. The CDR3 covers 15 residues. CDR1 is DFQATT, CDR2 SNEGSKA, per germline (reference sequence). In DNA, the CDR3 is TGCAGTGCTAGAGGGGGGGCTTCGAGCAATCAGCCCCAGCATTTT. Translating it yields CSARGGASSNQPQHF.

This clonotype was counted many times. This chain links TRBV6-5 with TRBJ1-1; tentative D call: TRBD1 (5 bases). The CDR3 is 14 amino acids. From germline, CDR1 is MNHEY and CDR2 SVGAGI. Trimming shortened V by 2 bases and J by 0 bases, and 7 bases separated the two germline ends. CDR3 protein: CASSYTGVNTEAFF. The CDR3 DNA follows: TGTGCCAGCAGTTACACGGGGGTGAACACTGAAGCTTTCTTT.

The chain recombines TRBV3-1 with TRBJ1-4; no reliable D call. The CDR3 is 12 residues long. Trimming shortened V by 1 base and J by 12 bases, and 9 bases separated the two germline ends. The germline V gene encodes CDR1 LGHDT and CDR2 YNNKEL (reference sequence). The CDR3 loop is CASSQGASQLFF. The CDR3 nucleotides read TGTGCCAGCAGCCAAGGGGCCAGTCAACTGTTTTTT.

Many counts were recorded for this clonotype. The rearrangement links TRBV20-1 to TRBJ1-2; D might be TRBD1 (5 bases). V shed 5 bases and J shed 0 bases, with 13 bases lying between them. Looked up from germline, CDR1 is DFQATT and CDR2 is SNEGSKA (reference sequence). This CDR3 spans 14 amino acids. DNA of the CDR3: TGCAGTGCTCTGAGGGACGGCGCTAACTATGGCTACACCTTC. This translates into CSALRDGANYGYTF.

V is TRBV18 and J is TRBJ2-5; D gene uncertain. Germline V gene sequence: CDR1 KGHSH, CDR2 LQKENI. This CDR3 comprises 13 residues. Trimming removed 3 bases from V and 3 bases from J, with 8 bases in between. The CDR3 nucleotides read TGTGCCAGCTCACCCCCTCTGGAAGAGACCCAGTACTTC. Amino acid sequence: CASSPPLEETQYF.